This passage covers 26 T cell receptor beta chains from one sample sequenced in a study of radiotherapy plus CTLA-4 blockade in lung cancer. Profiled with immunoSEQ multiplex PCR; TCRdb holds only in-frame clones, not every one. Of 80,000 or so clones listed, 78% are singletons. Sequenced material: peripheral blood, taken from a patient treated with radiotherapy plus ipilimumab. Every receptor here comes from a human donor with non-small cell lung cancer who had a partial response to radiotherapy plus ipilimumab. Some clones in this sample may be carry-over from other donors' samples.

This clone was seen a handful of times. The chain uses TRBV6-8 and TRBJ2-2; D unresolved. The CDR3 is 11 residues long. V lost 8 bases to trimming and J lost 6 bases, with 7 bases between them. Germline V lookup: CDR1 MNHGY, CDR2 SAAAGT. The CDR3 DNA follows: TGTGCCAGCCTTGGGCCCGGGGAGCTGTTTTTT. Protein product: CASLGPGELFF.

The J gene is TRBJ2-1, the V gene TRBV6-1; 13 nucleotides line up with TRBD2. The junction had 9 bases not matched to a gene; V was cut back by 4 bases and J by 6 bases. The CDR3 has 17 residues. From germline, CDR1 is MNHNS and CDR2 SASEGT. The CDR3 is CASSARLAGGRGNEQFF. The CDR3 DNA sequence: TGTGCCAGCAGTGCTAGACTAGCGGGGGGCAGAGGCAATGAGCAGTTCTTC.

The chain carries TRBV29-1 and TRBJ2-1; 12 nucleotides agree with TRBD2. This CDR3 region has 15 residues. Per germline, CDR1 SQVTM and CDR2 ANQGSEA. Unmatched junction bases numbered 7, after V lost 6 bases and J lost 4 bases. The DNA of the CDR3 is TGCAGCGTAAGGACTGGGACTAGCGGGTACAATGAGCAGTTCTTC. It yields the protein CSVRTGTSGYNEQFF.

The J gene is TRBJ2-1, the V gene TRBV6-1; 9 positions agree with TRBD1. The germline V gene has CDR1 MNHNS and CDR2 SASEGT. The CDR3 is made up of 16 amino acids. Trimming at V came to 2 bases and at J to 6 bases, leaving 8 bases not matched to a gene. The chain's CDR3 is CASSEYGTGSLNEQFF. CDR3 bases: TGTGCCAGCAGTGAATATGGGACAGGGTCCCTCAATGAGCAGTTCTTC.

This clone showed up just once. Here the CDR3 DNA reads TGTGCCAGCAGTGAAGTCAGGGAAAACCACGAGCAGTACTTC. Protein sequence: CASSEVRENHEQYF. V gene TRBV6-1 combines with J gene TRBJ2-7; maybe TRBD1 (5 bases). V gave up 1 base and J gave up 5 bases, with 12 bases separating them. The CDR3 has 14 residues. Germline loops: CDR1 MNHNS, CDR2 SASEGT.

This clone was seen just once. The chain couples TRBV5-1 to TRBJ2-2; D is unclear. From germline, CDR1 is SGHRS and CDR2 YFSETQ. V dropped 7 bases and J dropped 2 bases, with 6 bases sitting between them. The CDR3 is made up of 12 amino acids. The CDR3 loop is CASGPNTGELFF. The DNA of the CDR3 is TGCGCCAGCGGGCCTAACACCGGGGAGCTGTTTTTT.

The chain employs TRBV5-1 and TRBJ2-7; TRBD2 agrees at 7 bases. V was clipped by 0 bases and J by 2 bases; unmatched bases: 8. CDR3 length: 16 amino acids. Per the germline V gene, CDR1 is SGHRS and CDR2 is YFSETQ. The DNA for the CDR3 is TGCGCCAGCAGCTTGGCTGGTAGCGGGCTAACCTACGAGCAGTACTTC. This translates into CASSLAGSGLTYEQYF.

The rearrangement uses TRBV6-1 and TRBJ2-3; 8 positions agree with TRBD2. In germline, CDR1 is MNHNS, CDR2 SASEGT. Trimming at V came to 6 bases and at J to 4 bases, leaving 3 bases not matched to a gene. The CDR3 is made up of 13 amino acids. CDR3: CASSTSGADTQYF. In DNA form, the CDR3 reads TGTGCCAGCAGCACTAGCGGAGCAGATACGCAGTATTTT.

The chain has TRBV15 and TRBJ1-4; maybe TRBD1 (6 bases). From germline, CDR1 is LNHNV and CDR2 YYDKDF (reference sequence). V was shortened by 0 bases and J by 4 bases, with 18 bases between the two germline ends. CDR3 length: 18 amino acids. CDR3 region: CATSRELDSTRGNEKLFF. The CDR3 region has the DNA TGTGCCACCAGCAGAGAACTGGACAGCACAAGGGGTAATGAAAAACTGTTTTTT.

The chain joins TRBV5-1 to TRBJ2-7; the match to TRBD1 covers 11 bases. V dropped 2 bases and J dropped 6; count of bases not matched to a gene: 7. The CDR3 sequence is 15 residues long. CDR1 is SGHRS, CDR2 YFSETQ, per germline. Written as DNA, the CDR3 is TGCGCCAGCAGCTTCTCAGGACAGGGGGCGTCCGAGCAGTACTTC. Its translation: CASSFSGQGASEQYF.

The chain joins TRBV11-3 to TRBJ2-2, with a weak D call TRBD1 (5 bases). The CDR3 has 15 amino acids. Trimming pared 3 bases from V and 5 bases from J, leaving 13 bases between. Germline V gene lookup returns CDR1 SGHNT and CDR2 YENEEA. DNA of the CDR3: TGTGCCAGCAGCTTTCGCAGGGTCGGTACCGGGGAGCTGTTTTTT. Protein sequence: CASSFRRVGTGELFF.

The chain recombines TRBV5-6 with TRBJ2-1; 14 nucleotides align to TRBD2. The germline CDR1 and CDR2 sequences are SGHDT and YYEEEE. The V and J ends lost 7 bases and 9 bases, in that order; junction bases with no gene match: 12. The CDR3 has 16 residues. The CDR3 coding sequence is TGTGCCAGCGGACAACCGGGACTAGCGGGAGAGGGTGAGCAGTTCTTC. Translated: CASGQPGLAGEGEQFF. Combining the CDR3 with reference TRBV5-6 and TRBJ2-1 gives the whole variable domain DAGVTQSPTHLIKTRGQQVTLRCSPKSGHDTVSWYQQALGQGPQFIFQYYEEEERQRGNFPDRFSGHQFPNYSSELNVNALLLGDSALYLCASGQPGLAGEGEQFFGPGTRLTVL.

The rearrangement uses TRBV18 and TRBJ2-7, with TRBD2 matching over 8 bases. Looked up from germline, CDR1 is KGHSH and CDR2 is LQKENI. V lost 3 bases to trimming and J lost 5 bases; unmatched junction nucleotides: 24. CDR3 size: 20 residues. The CDR3 is CASSPDTGLGIYGPVDEQYF. Here the CDR3 DNA reads TGTGCCAGCTCACCTGACACGGGACTAGGGATATATGGGCCTGTGGACGAGCAGTACTTC.

The chain links TRBV19 to TRBJ1-6, with 10 bases identical to TRBD1. Germline V lookup: CDR1 LNHDA, CDR2 SQIVND (reference sequence). V was clipped by 10 bases and J by 8 bases; unmatched bases: 5. This CDR3 region has 13 residues. CDR3 in amino acids: CATSGTGDSPLHF. The CDR3 DNA sequence: TGTGCCACCTCCGGGACAGGGGATTCACCCCTCCACTTT.

This clone was counted once. The V gene is TRBV6-5, the J gene TRBJ2-7, with 10 bases lining up with TRBD2. The CDR3 length is 15 residues. Losses at the gene ends were 6 bases for V and 4 bases for J; bases not matched to a gene: 9. CDR1 is MNHEY, CDR2 SVGAGI, per germline. CDR3 region: CASRAGTSVGYEQYF. The CDR3 DNA sequence: TGTGCCAGCAGGGCCGGGACTAGCGTTGGGTACGAGCAGTACTTC.

The chain combines TRBV19 with TRBJ1-3, with a weak D call TRBD1 (5 bases). Germline assignment: CDR1 LNHDA and CDR2 SQIVND (reference sequence). This CDR3 has 16 residues. The V gene lost 4 bases and the J gene lost 0 bases, with 13 bases spanning the gap. DNA of the CDR3: TGTGCCAGTAGTACCGGGACTCGCGTCTCTGGAAACACCATATATTTT. Translated, it gives CASSTGTRVSGNTIYF.

Concerning this clone itself: Relative to the germline gene, one junction end is altered; a read error may explain this. The chain carries TRBV13 and TRBJ2-7; D perhaps matches TRBD1 (6 bases). This CDR3 comprises 13 residues. CDR1 PRHDT and CDR2 FYEKMQ come from the germline V gene (reference sequence). The CDR3 DNA sequence: TGTGCCAGCAGCTTGGACAGACGATACGAGCAGTGCTTC. Residues: CASSLDRRYEQCF.

The rearrangement uses TRBV14 and TRBJ2-7, with 9 bases matching TRBD1. The J segment lost 9 bases and the V segment lost 4 bases, leaving 10 bases of the junction unmatched. From germline, CDR1 is SGHDN and CDR2 FVKESK. The CDR3 extends over 14 amino acids. The CDR3 sequence: CASSRGQGPYLQYF. As DNA, the CDR3 is TGTGCCAGCAGCCGGGGACAGGGCCCGTACCTGCAGTACTTC. Supplemented by reference TRBV14 and TRBJ2-7, the full variable domain reads EAGVTQFPSHSVIEKGQTVTLRCDPISGHDNLYWYRRVMGKEIKFLLHFVKESKQDESGMPNNRFLAERTGGTYSTLKVQPAELEDSGVYFCASSRGQGPYLQYFGPGTRLTVT.

The chain links TRBV19 to TRBJ2-7, with TRBD1 identical over 8 bases. V shed 3 bases, J shed 2 bases, and the junction held 3 bases outside the gene matches. Germline V gene sequence: CDR1 LNHDA, CDR2 SQIVND (reference sequence). The CDR3 consists of 14 residues. The CDR3 loop reads CASSIRTGPYEQYF. CDR3 bases: TGTGCCAGTAGTATCCGGACAGGGCCCTACGAGCAGTACTTC.

This clone was counted only a few times. The sample contains more than one DNA sequence encoding this CDR3. The chain employs TRBV19 and TRBJ1-1, with 9 bases matching TRBD1. The CDR3 sequence is 14 residues long. The V segment lost 6 bases and the J segment 4 bases; nucleotides outside the gene matches: 6. Germline CDR1 reads LNHDA; CDR2 reads SQIVND (reference sequence). The CDR3 is CASRGLTGGTEAFF. The CDR3 DNA reads as TGTGCCAGTAGGGGATTGACAGGGGGCACTGAAGCTTTCTTT.

To note about this clone: An end of the junction differs from the germline gene, which may be a read error. The chain joins TRBV7-8 to TRBJ1-6; D is unresolved. The CDR3 consists of 16 residues. Germline CDR1 and CDR2: SGHVS and FQNEAQ. CDR3 coding DNA: TGTGCCGGCAGCTTAGCCTACCGGCAGGATAATTCACCCCTCCACTTT. Translated: CAGSLAYRQDNSPLHF.

The J gene is TRBJ2-2, the V gene TRBV6-1, with TRBD2 matching 15 bases. The germline gives CDR1 MNHNS, CDR2 SASEGT. The CDR3 spans 15 residues. J gave up 5 bases and V 6 bases, and 1 base lay outside the gene matches. The CDR3 DNA reads as TGTGCCAGCAGCGGGACTAGCGGGAGGACCGGGGAGCTGTTTTTT. Its translation is CASSGTSGRTGELFF.

The chain combines TRBV7-2 with TRBJ2-1; no clear D. The V end lost 1 base, the J end lost 1 base, and 5 bases lay between the germline ends. The V gene's germline CDR1 is SGHTA and CDR2 FQGNSA. The length of the CDR3 is 14 residues. In DNA, the CDR3 is TGTGCCAGCAGCTTAGGACAATCCTACAATGAGCAGTTCTTC. Translated, it gives CASSLGQSYNEQFF. The complete variable domain, with remaining parts taken from reference TRBV7-2 and TRBJ2-1, reads GAGVSQSPSNKVTEKGKDVELRCDPISGHTALYWYRQSLGQGLEFLIYFQGNSAPDKSGLPSDRFSAERTGGSVSTLTIQRTQQEDSAVYLCASSLGQSYNEQFFGPGTRLTVL.

The chain has TRBV28 and TRBJ2-1; possibly TRBD1 for D (5 bases). The length of the CDR3 is 16 residues. Germline loops: CDR1 MDHEN, CDR2 SYDVKM. The ends were cut back, 3 bases at V and 9 bases at J, with 21 bases in the middle. The CDR3 sequence is CASSFNRGVVWGEQFF. The CDR3 coding sequence is TGTGCCAGCAGTTTTAATAGGGGCGTCGTATGGGGTGAGCAGTTCTTC.

In its sample, this clone was seen a few times. The rearrangement uses TRBV7-2 and TRBJ1-5, with D possibly TRBD1 on 6 matching bases. Per germline, CDR1 SGHTA and CDR2 FQGNSA. Trimming took off 8 bases at V and 3 bases at J, with 14 bases between the two ends. CDR3 length: 14 residues. The CDR3 coding sequence is TGTGCCAGCGGTCGACCAGGGGTCAATCAGCCCCAGCATTTT. Translation: CASGRPGVNQPQHF.

The V call is TRBV28, the J call TRBJ2-7; D is unclear. Germline V gives CDR1 MDHEN, CDR2 SYDVKM. The CDR3 has 12 residues. The germline V and J ends were trimmed by 2 bases and 3 bases, with 5 bases remaining between them. Here the CDR3 DNA reads TGTGCCAGCAGTTTACGGTTCTACGAGCAGTACTTC. Protein sequence: CASSLRFYEQYF.